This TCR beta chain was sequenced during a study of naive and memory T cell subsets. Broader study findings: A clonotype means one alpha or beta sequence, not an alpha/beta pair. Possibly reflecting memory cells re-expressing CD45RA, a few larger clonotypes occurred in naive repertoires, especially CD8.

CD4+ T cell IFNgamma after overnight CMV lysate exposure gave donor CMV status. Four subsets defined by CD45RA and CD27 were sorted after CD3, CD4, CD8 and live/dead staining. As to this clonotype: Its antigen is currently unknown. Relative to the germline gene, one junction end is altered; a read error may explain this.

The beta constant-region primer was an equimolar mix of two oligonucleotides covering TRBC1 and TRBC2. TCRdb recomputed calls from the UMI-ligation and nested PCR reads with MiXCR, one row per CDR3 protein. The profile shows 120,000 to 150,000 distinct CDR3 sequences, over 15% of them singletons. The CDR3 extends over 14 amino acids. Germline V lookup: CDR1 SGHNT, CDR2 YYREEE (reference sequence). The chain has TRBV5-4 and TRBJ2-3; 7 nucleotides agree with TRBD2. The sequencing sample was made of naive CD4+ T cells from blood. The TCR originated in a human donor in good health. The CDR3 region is CASSSLSGEDTHYF. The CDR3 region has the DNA TGTGCCAGCAGCTCGTTGAGCGGGGAAGATACGCATTATTTT.